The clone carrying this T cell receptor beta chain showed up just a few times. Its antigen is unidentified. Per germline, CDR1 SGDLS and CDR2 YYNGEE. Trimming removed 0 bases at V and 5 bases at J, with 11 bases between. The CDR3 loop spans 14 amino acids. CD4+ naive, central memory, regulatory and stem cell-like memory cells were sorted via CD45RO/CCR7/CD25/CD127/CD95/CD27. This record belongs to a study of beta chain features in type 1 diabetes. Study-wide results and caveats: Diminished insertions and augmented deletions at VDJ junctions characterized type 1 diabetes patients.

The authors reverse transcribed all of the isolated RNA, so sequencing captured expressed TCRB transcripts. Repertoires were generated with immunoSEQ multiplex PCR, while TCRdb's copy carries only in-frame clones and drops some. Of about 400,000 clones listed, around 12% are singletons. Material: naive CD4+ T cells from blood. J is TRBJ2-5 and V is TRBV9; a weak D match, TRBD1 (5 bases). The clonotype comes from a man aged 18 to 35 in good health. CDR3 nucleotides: TGTGCCAGCAGCGTAGAGCAGGGCCGGGAGACCCAGTACTTC. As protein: CASSVEQGRETQYF.